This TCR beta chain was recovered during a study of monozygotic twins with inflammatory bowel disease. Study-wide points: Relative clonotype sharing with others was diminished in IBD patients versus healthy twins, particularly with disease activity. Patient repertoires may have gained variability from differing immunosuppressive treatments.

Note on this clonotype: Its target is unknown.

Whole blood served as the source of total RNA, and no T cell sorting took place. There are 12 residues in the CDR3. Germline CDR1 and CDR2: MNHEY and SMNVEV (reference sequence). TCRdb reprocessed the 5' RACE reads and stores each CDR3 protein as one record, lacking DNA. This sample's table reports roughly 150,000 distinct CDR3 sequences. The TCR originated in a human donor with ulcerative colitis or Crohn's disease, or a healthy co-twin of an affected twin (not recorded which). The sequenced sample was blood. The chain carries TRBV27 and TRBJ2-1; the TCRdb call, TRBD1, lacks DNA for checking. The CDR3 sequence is CAILSPYNEQFF.